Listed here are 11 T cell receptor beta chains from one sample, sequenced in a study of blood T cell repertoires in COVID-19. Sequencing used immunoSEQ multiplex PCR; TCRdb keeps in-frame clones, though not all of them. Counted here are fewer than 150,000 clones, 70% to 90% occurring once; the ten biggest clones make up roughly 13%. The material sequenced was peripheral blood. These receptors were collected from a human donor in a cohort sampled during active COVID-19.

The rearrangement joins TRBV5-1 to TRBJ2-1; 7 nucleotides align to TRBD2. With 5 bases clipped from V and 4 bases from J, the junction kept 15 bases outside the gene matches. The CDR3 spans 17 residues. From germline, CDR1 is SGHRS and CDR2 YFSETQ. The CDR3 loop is CASSLNTGGIPYNEQFF. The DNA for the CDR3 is TGCGCCAGCAGTTTAAACACCGGGGGGATTCCTTACAATGAGCAGTTCTTC.

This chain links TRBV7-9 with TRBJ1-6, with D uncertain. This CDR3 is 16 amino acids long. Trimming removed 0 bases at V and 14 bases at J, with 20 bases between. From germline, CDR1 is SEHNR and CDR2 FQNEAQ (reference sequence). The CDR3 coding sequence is TGTGCCAGCAGCTTAGCGCCCGGAAGAGGTACTATAGCCCTCCACTTT. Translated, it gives CASSLAPGRGTIALHF.

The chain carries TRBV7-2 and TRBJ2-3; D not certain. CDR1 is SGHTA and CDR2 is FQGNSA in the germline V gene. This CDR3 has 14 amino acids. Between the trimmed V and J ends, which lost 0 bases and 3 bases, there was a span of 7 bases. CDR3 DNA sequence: TGTGCCAGCAGCTTAGCGGCCCTTACAGATACGCAGTATTTT. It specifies CASSLAALTDTQYF.

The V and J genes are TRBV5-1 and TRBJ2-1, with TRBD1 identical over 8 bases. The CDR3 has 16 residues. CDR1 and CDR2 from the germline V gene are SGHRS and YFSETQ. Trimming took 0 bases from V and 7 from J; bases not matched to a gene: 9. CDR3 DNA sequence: TGCGCCAGCAGCTTGGGGGACAGGACCGGAGGGAATGAGCAGTTCTTC. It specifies CASSLGDRTGGNEQFF.

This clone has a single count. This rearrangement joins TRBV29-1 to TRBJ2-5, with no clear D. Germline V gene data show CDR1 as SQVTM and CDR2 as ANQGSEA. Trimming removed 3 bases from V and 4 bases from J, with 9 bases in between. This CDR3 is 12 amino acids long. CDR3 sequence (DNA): TGCAGCGTTGAGTGGGCCGGAGAGACCCAGTACTTC. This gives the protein CSVEWAGETQYF.

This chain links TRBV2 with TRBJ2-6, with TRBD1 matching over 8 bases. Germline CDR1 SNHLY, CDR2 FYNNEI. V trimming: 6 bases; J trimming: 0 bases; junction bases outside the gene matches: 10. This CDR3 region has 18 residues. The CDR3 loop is CASRDPGQESSGANVLTF. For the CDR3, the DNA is TGTGCCAGCAGAGATCCGGGACAGGAGAGCTCTGGGGCCAACGTCCTGACTTTC.

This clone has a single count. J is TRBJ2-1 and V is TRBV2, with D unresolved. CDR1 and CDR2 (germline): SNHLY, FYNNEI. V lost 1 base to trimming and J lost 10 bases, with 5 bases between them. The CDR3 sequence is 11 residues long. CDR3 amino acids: CASSEEAEQFF. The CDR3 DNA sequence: TGTGCCAGCAGTGAAGAAGCGGAGCAGTTCTTC.

The CDR3: CASSLTGNRANVLTF. In nucleotides, the CDR3 is TGTGCCAGCAGCCTGACAGGGAATAGGGCCAACGTCCTGACTTTC. The chain recombines TRBV3-1 (or the pseudogene TRBV3-2) with TRBJ2-6; 7 nucleotides match TRBD1. Germline V gives CDR1 LGHDT, CDR2 YNNKEL (reference sequence). Trimming removed 4 bases from V and 5 bases from J; junction bases left unmatched: 5. The CDR3 covers 15 residues.

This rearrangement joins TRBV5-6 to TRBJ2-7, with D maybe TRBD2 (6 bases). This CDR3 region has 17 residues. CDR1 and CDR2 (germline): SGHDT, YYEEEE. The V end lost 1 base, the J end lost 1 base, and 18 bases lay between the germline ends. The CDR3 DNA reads TGTGCCAGCAGCTTGCCGCGGCGGGGCATTGGGTCCTACGAGCAGTACTTC. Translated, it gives CASSLPRRGIGSYEQYF.

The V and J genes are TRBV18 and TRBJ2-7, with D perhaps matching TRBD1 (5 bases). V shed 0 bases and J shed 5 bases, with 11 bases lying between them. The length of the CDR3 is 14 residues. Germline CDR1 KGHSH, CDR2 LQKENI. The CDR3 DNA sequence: TGTGCCAGCTCACCACCGTCAGGGTTCGACGAGCAGTACTTC. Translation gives CASSPPSGFDEQYF.

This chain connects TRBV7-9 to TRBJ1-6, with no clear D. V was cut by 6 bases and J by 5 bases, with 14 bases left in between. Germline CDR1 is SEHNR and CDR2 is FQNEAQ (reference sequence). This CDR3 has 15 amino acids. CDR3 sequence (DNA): TGTGCCAGCAGTCCACCGTCAAGCCATAATTCACCCCTCCACTTT. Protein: CASSPPSSHNSPLHF.